Each of the 10 T cell receptor beta chains below was sequenced from the same sample in a study of memory CD4+ T cells and cytomegalovirus serostatus (dated by TCRdb to between 2017 and 2020). Single viable CD3+CD4+CD8-CD45RO+ cells were sorted as memory CD4+ T cells on a FACSAria II. Libraries were constructed by the immunoSEQ multiplex PCR assay. TCRdb retrieved this table from immuneACCESS and kept in-frame rearrangements only. Not all clones are present; in checked studies, unresolved V genes account for under half, and no reason is known for the remainder. Counted in this sample were 45,000 to 65,000 clones; about 86% of them appeared once. Roughly 2% of the sample lies in the top ten. The material sequenced was memory CD4+ T cells from blood. The source of these receptors is an adult in good health and CMV-seropositive.

This chain connects TRBV7-2 to TRBJ1-5, with D unclear. Trimming left V 5 bases short and J 4 bases short, with 12 bases between. This CDR3 has 14 amino acids. CDR1 SGHTA and CDR2 FQGNSA come from the germline V gene. CDR3 region: CASSARGSNQPQHF. The DNA for the CDR3 is TGTGCCAGCAGCGCACGTGGGTCTAATCAGCCCCAGCATTTT.

The rearrangement joins TRBV11-2 to TRBJ2-3; 9 bases fit TRBD1. The CDR3 consists of 15 residues. Germline V gives CDR1 SGHAT, CDR2 FQNNGV. The V segment lost 7 bases and the J segment 4 bases; nucleotides outside the gene matches: 9. CDR3 in DNA: TGTGCCAGCACCGACGGGGGACAGGGTCCAGATACGCAGTATTTT. It yields the protein CASTDGGQGPDTQYF.

Remarks on this clone: Distinct nucleotide sequences in the sample also encode this CDR3. V usage is TRBV28 and J usage is TRBJ2-7, with no clear D. The CDR3 sequence is 11 residues long. Trimming removed 4 bases from V and 3 bases from J, with 4 bases in between. CDR1 is MDHEN, CDR2 SYDVKM, per germline. Written as DNA, the CDR3 is TGTGCCAGCAGTTGGGGCTACGAGCAGTACTTC. It codes for CASSWGYEQYF.

V usage is TRBV5-4 and J usage is TRBJ1-2; no definite D call. This CDR3 spans 14 amino acids. CDR1 and CDR2 (germline): SGHNT, YYREEE (reference sequence). Deletions cut 4 bases from V and 0 bases from J, with 10 bases between. The CDR3 nucleotides read TGTGCCAGCAGCCCGGGTCCTACTAACTATGGCTACACCTTC. Protein sequence: CASSPGPTNYGYTF.

The chain carries TRBV28 and TRBJ1-1; D remains unclear. The germline V and J ends were trimmed by 5 bases and 4 bases, with 14 bases remaining between them. There are 14 residues in the CDR3. The germline CDR1 and CDR2 sequences are MDHEN and SYDVKM. The CDR3 DNA reads as TGTGCCAGCAGTCCCCGTGGCGGAGTCACTGAAGCTTTCTTT. This encodes CASSPRGGVTEAFF.

V and J are TRBV6-4 and TRBJ1-2; 8 positions match TRBD1. The germline V gene encodes CDR1 MRHNA and CDR2 SNTAGT. V lost 3 bases, J lost 8 bases, and 8 bases stayed unmatched. The CDR3 runs 14 residues. The CDR3 loop reads CASSENRGTGGYTF. CDR3 nucleotides: TGTGCCAGCAGTGAAAACAGGGGGACAGGCGGCTACACCTTC.

The chain has TRBV11-2 and TRBJ1-2; D is perhaps TRBD1 (6 bases). Trimming removed 5 bases at V and 7 bases at J, with 8 bases between. This CDR3 has 11 amino acids. CDR1 is SGHAT, CDR2 FQNNGV, per germline. The CDR3: CASSPGAGYTF. CDR3 bases: TGTGCCAGCAGCCCAGGGGCTGGCTACACCTTC.

V is TRBV7-3 and J is TRBJ2-7, with D unclear. The ends were cut back, 1 base at V and 3 bases at J, with 7 bases in the middle. Germline V gene data show CDR1 as SGHTA and CDR2 as FQGTGA. The CDR3 totals 13 residues. The CDR3 DNA follows: TGTGCCAGCAGCTTAAGGCCAGACTACGAGCAGTACTTC. The encoded protein is CASSLRPDYEQYF.

The CDR3 DNA follows: TGTGCCAGCAGCTCGACAGGCGTCTCTAACTATGGCTACACCTTC. Protein: CASSSTGVSNYGYTF. V usage is TRBV27 and J usage is TRBJ1-2; weak D call: TRBD1 (6 bases). V lost 6 bases, J lost 0 bases, and 14 bases lay in between. The germline gives CDR1 MNHEY, CDR2 SMNVEV (reference sequence). The CDR3 loop spans 15 amino acids.

The chain combines TRBV28 with TRBJ2-5, with TRBD1 as a possible D gene (6 bases). V was shortened by 4 bases and J by 1 base, with 13 bases between the two germline ends. This CDR3 has 15 amino acids. CDR1 MDHEN and CDR2 SYDVKM come from the germline V gene. The CDR3 sequence: CASSSLYRAQETQYF. Written as DNA, the CDR3 is TGTGCCAGCAGTTCCCTCTACAGGGCCCAAGAGACCCAGTACTTC.